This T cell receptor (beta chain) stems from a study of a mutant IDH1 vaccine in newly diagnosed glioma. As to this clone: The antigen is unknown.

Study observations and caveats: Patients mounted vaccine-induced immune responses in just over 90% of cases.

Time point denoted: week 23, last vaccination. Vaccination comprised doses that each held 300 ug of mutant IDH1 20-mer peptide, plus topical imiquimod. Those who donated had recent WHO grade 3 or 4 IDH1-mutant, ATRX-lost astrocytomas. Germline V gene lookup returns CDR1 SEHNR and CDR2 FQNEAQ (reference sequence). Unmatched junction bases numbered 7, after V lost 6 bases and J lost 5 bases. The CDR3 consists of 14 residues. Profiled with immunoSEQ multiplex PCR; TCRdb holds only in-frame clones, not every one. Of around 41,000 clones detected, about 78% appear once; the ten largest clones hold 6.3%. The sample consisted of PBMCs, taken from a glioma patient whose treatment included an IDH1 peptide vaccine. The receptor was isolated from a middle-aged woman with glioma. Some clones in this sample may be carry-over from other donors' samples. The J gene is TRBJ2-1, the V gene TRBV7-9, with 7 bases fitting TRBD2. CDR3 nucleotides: TGTGCCAGCAGTTTTGGGACTACCGACAATGAGCAGTTCTTC. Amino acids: CASSFGTTDNEQFF.